This T cell receptor beta chain was sequenced for a study of identical twins. Unique molecular identifiers were present on the cDNA, and a universal primer site came from template switching. One entry per CDR3 protein, called by TCRdb with MiXCR from the 5' RACE reads. The data hold 1.5 million to 2 million distinct CDR3 sequences, with about 32% observed a single time. The CDR3 consists of 15 residues. J gave up 7 bases and V 0 bases, and 2 bases lay outside the gene matches. Germline CDR1 LGHNA, CDR2 YNFKEQ. Study results and limitations: Excess sharing between twins was weaker in beta out-of-frame sequences. Donors were not followed over many years; analysis was cross-sectional.

This clonotype was seen a few times. Its antigen is currently unknown. This TCR came from a newborn girl in good health. The sample taken for sequencing was cord blood. The rearrangement joins TRBV4-2 to TRBJ1-4; 10 nucleotides match TRBD1. DNA of the CDR3: TGTGCCAGCAGCCAAGACCGGGACAGGGGTGAAAAACTGTTTTTT. Translation gives CASSQDRDRGEKLFF.